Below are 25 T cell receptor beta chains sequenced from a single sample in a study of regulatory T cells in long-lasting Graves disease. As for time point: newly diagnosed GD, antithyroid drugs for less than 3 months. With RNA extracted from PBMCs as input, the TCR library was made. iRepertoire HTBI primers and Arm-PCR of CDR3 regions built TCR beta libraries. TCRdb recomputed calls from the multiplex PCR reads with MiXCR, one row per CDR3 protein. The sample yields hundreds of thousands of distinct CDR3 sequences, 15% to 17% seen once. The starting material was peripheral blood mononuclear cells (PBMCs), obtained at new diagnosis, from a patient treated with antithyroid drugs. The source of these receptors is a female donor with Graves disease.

CDR3 sequence: CASSLVFIDTDTQYF. The DNA of the CDR3 is TGTGCCAGCAGCTTAGTTTTCATTGACACAGATACGCAGTATTTT. This sequence joins TRBV11-2 and TRBJ2-3; no clear D. Germline values: CDR1 SGHAT, CDR2 FQNNGV. V dropped 1 base and J dropped 2 bases, with 10 bases sitting between them. The CDR3 consists of 15 residues.

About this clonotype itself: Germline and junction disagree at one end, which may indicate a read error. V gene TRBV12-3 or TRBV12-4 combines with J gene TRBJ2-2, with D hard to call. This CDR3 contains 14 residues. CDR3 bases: TGTGCCACCAGTGACTCGGACGGGCGCCGGGAGCTGTTTTTT. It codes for CATSDSDGRRELFF.

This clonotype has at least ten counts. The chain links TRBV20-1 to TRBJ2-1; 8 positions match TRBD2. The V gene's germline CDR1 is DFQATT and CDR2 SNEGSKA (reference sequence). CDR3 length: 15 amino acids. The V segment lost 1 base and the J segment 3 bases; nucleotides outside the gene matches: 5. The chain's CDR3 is CSARGLAHFYNEQFF. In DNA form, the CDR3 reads TGCAGTGCTAGAGGACTAGCGCATTTCTACAATGAGCAGTTCTTC.

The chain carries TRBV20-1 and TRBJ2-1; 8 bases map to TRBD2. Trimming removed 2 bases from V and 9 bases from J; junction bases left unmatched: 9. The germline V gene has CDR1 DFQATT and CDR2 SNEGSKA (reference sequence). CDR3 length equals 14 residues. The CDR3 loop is CSARLAGGGSEQFF. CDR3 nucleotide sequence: TGCAGTGCTAGACTGGCGGGAGGCGGTAGTGAGCAGTTCTTC.

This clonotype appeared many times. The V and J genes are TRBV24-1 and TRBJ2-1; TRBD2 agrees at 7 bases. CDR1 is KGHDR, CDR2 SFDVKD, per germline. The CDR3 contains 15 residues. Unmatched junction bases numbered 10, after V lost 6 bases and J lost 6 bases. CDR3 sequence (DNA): TGTGCCACCAGTTCCAGCGGGATACTCGGCAATGAGCAGTTCTTC. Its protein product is CATSSSGILGNEQFF.

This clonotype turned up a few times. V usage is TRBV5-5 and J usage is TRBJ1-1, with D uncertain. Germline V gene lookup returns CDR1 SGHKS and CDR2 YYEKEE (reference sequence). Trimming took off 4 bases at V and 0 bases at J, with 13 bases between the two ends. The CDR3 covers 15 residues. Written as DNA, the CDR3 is TGTGCCAGCAGCCCACACACAGAGATGAACACTGAAGCTTTCTTT. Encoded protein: CASSPHTEMNTEAFF.

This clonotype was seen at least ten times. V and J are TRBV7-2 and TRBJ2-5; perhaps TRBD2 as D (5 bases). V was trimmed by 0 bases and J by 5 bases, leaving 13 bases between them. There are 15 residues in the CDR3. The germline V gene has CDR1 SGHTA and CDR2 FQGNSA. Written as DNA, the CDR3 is TGTGCCAGCAGCTTAGCGTTGGGCCGGAGGGAGACCCAGTACTTC. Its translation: CASSLALGRRETQYF. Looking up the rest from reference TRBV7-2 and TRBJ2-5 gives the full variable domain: GAGVSQSPSNKVTEKGKDVELRCDPISGHTALYWYRQSLGQGLEFLIYFQGNSAPDKSGLPSDRFSAERTGGSVSTLTIQRTQQEDSAVYLCASSLALGRRETQYFGPGTRLLVL.

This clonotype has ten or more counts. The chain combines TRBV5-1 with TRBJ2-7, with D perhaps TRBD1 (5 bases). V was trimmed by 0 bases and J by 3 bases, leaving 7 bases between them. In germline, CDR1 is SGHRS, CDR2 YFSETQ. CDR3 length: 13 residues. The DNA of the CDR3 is TGCGCCAGCAGCTTGGTTGACAGCTACGAGCAGTACTTC. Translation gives CASSLVDSYEQYF.

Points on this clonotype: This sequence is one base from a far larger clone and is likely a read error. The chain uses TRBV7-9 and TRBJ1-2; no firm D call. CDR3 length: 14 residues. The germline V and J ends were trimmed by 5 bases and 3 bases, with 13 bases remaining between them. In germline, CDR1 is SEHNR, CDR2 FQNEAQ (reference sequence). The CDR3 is CASSPRDGDYGYTF. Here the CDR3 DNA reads TGTGCCAGCAGCCCAAGAGACGGGGACTATGGCTACACCTTC.

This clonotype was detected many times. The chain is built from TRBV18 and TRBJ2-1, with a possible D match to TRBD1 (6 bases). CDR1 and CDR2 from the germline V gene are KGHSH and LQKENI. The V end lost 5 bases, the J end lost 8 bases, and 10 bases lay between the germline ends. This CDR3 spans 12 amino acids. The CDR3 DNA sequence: TGTGCCAGCTCATTCGAGGGGGATGAGCAGTTCTTC. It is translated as CASSFEGDEQFF.

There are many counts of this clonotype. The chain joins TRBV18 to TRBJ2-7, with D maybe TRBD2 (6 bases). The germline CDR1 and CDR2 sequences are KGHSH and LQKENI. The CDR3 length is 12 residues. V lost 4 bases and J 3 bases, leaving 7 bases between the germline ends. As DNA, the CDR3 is TGTGCCAGCTCACGGGACTTCTACGAGCAGTACTTC. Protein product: CASSRDFYEQYF.

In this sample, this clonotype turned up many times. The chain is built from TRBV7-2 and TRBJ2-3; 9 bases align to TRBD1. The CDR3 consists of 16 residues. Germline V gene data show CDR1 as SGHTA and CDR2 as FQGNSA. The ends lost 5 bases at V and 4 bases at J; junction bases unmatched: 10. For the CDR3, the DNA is TGTGCCAGCAGCCAAGACCGGGACAGGGTTTCAGATACGCAGTATTTT. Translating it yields CASSQDRDRVSDTQYF. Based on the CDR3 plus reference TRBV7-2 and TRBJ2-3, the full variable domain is GAGVSQSPSNKVTEKGKDVELRCDPISGHTALYWYRQSLGQGLEFLIYFQGNSAPDKSGLPSDRFSAERTGGSVSTLTIQRTQQEDSAVYLCASSQDRDRVSDTQYFGPGTRLTVL.

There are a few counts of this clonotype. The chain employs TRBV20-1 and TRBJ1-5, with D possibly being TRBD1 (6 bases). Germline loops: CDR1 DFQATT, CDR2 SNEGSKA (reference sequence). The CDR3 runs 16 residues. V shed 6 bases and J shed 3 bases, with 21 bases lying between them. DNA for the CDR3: TGCAGTGCCCGACCCTCCGGACAGCATTACAATCAGCCCCAGCATTTT. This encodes CSARPSGQHYNQPQHF.

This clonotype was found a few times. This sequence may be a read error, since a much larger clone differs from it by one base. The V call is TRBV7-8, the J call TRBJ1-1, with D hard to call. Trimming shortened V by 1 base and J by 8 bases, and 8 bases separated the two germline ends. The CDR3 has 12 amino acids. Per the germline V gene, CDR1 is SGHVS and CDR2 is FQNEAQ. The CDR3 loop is CASSLVEPEAFF. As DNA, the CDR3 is TGTGCCAGCAGCTTAGTTGAGCCCGAAGCTTTCTTT.

CDR3 sequence: CASSPGTGGNYEQYF. In nucleotides, the CDR3 is TGCGCCAGCAGCCCCGGGACAGGGGGTAACTACGAGCAGTACTTC. The rearrangement links TRBV5-1 to TRBJ2-7, with 11 nucleotides matching TRBD1. Germline CDR1 is SGHRS and CDR2 is YFSETQ. Trimming at V came to 4 bases and at J to 3 bases, leaving 6 bases not matched to a gene. The CDR3 contains 15 residues.

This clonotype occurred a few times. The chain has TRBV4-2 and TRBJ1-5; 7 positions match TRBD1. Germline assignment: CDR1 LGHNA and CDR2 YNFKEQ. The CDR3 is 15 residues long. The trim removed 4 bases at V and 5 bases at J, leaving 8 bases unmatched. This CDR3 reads CASSPRQGVDQPQHF. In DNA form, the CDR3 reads TGTGCCAGCAGCCCCCGACAGGGAGTAGATCAGCCCCAGCATTTT.

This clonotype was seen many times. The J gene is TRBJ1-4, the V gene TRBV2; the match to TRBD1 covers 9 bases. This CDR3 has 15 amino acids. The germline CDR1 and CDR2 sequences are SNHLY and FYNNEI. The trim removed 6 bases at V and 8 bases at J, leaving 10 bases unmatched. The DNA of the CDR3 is TGTGCCAGCAGGAGGTGGACAGGGGAGGGCGAAAAACTGTTTTTT. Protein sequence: CASRRWTGEGEKLFF.

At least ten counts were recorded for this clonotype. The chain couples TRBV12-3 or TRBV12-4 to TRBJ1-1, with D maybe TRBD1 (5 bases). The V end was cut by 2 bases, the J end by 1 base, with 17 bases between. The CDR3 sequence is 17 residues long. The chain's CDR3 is CASSLSAGGGENTEAFF. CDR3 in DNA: TGTGCCAGCAGTTTATCGGCGGGGGGGGGGGAGAACACTGAAGCTTTCTTT.

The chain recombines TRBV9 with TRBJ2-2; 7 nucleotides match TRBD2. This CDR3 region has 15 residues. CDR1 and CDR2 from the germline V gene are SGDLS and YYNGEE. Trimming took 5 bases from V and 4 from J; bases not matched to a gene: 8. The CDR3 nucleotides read TGTGCCAGCAGTCGGGCGGGAGCGATCACCGGGGAGCTGTTTTTT. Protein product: CASSRAGAITGELFF.

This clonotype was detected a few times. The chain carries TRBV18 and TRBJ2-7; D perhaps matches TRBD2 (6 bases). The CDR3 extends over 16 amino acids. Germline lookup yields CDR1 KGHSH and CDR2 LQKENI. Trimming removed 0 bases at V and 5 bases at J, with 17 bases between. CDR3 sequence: CASSPPSLGGRDEQYF. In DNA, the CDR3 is TGTGCCAGCTCACCACCGAGTTTGGGGGGACGGGACGAGCAGTACTTC.

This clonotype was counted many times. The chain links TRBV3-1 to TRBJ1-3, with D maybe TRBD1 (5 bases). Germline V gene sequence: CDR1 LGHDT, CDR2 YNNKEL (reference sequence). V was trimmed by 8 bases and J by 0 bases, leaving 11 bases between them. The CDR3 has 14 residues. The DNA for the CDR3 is TGTGCCAGCGCTCAGACAGTCTCTGGAAACACCATATATTTT. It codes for CASAQTVSGNTIYF.

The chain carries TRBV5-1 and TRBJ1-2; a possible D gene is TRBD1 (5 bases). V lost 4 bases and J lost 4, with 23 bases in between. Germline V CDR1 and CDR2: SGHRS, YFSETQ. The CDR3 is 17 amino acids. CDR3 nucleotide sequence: TGCGCCAGCAGCCTTCTGATCCGGGACCCCCCATTCTATGGCTACACCTTC. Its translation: CASSLLIRDPPFYGYTF.

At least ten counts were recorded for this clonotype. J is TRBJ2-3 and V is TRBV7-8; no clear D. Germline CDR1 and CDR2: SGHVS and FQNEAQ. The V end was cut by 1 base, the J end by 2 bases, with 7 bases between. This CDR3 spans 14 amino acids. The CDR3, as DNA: TGTGCCAGCAGCTTAGTGGTCTACACAGATACGCAGTATTTT. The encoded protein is CASSLVVYTDTQYF.

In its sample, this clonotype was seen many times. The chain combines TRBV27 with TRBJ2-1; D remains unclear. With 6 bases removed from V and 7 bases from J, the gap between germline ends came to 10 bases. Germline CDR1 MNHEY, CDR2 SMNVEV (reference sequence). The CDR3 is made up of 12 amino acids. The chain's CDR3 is CASRPAWNEQFF. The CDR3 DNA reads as TGTGCCAGCAGACCAGCATGGAATGAGCAGTTCTTC.

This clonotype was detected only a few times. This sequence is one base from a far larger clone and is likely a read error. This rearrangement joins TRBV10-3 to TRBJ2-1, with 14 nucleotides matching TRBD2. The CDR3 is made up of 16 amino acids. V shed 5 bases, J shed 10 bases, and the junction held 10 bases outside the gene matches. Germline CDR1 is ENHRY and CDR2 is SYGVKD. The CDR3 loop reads CAISRRTSGRRGEQFF. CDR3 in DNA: TGTGCCATCAGTCGAAGGACTAGCGGGAGGAGGGGGGAGCAGTTCTTC.